One and the same sample provided the 30 T cell receptor beta chains below, sequenced in a study of T cell repertoires in cytomegalovirus infection. TCRdb re-called the reads with MiXCR, one entry per CDR3 protein. Found here are around 120,000 distinct CDR3 sequences, approximately 24% of them singletons; the top ten hold 30% to 40%. These TCRs' antigens remain unknown. The sample taken for sequencing was PBMCs, sequenced either directly or after in vitro stimulation (not recorded which). The source of these receptors is a human donor in good health (CMV status not recorded). Some clones in this sample may be carry-over from other donors' samples.

This clonotype has just a few counts. The chain joins TRBV18 to TRBJ1-2, with D possibly being TRBD1 (6 bases). CDR3 length equals 13 residues. Per germline, CDR1 KGHSH and CDR2 LQKENI. Deletions cut 2 bases from V and 5 bases from J, with 9 bases between. CDR3 loop: CASSPDRFYGYTF. The CDR3 DNA sequence: TGTGCCAGCTCACCAGACAGGTTTTATGGCTACACCTTC.

Worth noting for this clonotype: Likely a read error: the CDR3 ends without its conserved phenylalanine or tryptophan. The chain has TRBV27 and TRBJ2-1; 7 bases line up with TRBD2. J gave up 0 bases and V 5 bases, and 4 bases lay outside the gene matches. The CDR3 contains 15 residues. Germline loops: CDR1 MNHEY, CDR2 SMNVEV (reference sequence). The CDR3, as DNA: TGTGCCAGCAGTGTCCGGGACTACTCCTACAATGAGCAGTTCCTC. As protein: CASSVRDYSYNEQFL.

This clonotype was seen only a few times. The rearrangement joins TRBV19 to TRBJ1-5; a weak D match, TRBD1 (6 bases). Germline V CDR1 and CDR2: LNHDA, SQIVND (reference sequence). V was pared by 5 bases and J by 1 base, with 12 bases between. The CDR3 spans 15 residues. CDR3 sequence reads: CASSSFGQSNQPQHF. CDR3 bases: TGTGCCAGTAGTTCCTTCGGACAGAGCAATCAGCCCCAGCATTTT.

This chain uses TRBV4-1 with TRBJ2-1, with TRBD2 identical over 10 bases. Germline V lookup: CDR1 MGHRA, CDR2 YSYEKL. The CDR3 loop spans 17 amino acids. V lost 5 bases, J lost 5 bases, and 12 bases stayed unmatched. The CDR3 DNA reads as TGCGCCAGCAGCAGGGTGGCTAGCGGGAGCGGAAACAATGAGCAGTTCTTC. Its protein is CASSRVASGSGNNEQFF.

The chain couples TRBV13 to TRBJ1-5, with D uncertain. Trimming took 5 bases from V and 4 from J, leaving 12 bases between them. Germline CDR1 PRHDT, CDR2 FYEKMQ (reference sequence). The CDR3 length is 14 residues. DNA of the CDR3: TGTGCCAGCAGCCGTCGACGCGAAAATCAGCCCCAGCATTTT. The encoded protein is CASSRRRENQPQHF. The whole variable domain, filled in from reference TRBV13 and TRBJ1-5, reads AAGVIQSPRHLIKEKRETATLKCYPIPRHDTVYWYQQGPGQDPQFLISFYEKMQSDKGSIPDRFSAQQFSDYHSELNMSSLELGDSALYFCASSRRRENQPQHFGDGTRLSIL.

The chain uses TRBV7-2 and TRBJ2-1, with a tentative D call TRBD2 (5 bases). CDR1 SGHTA and CDR2 FQGNSA come from the germline V gene. Trimming pared 1 base from V and 10 bases from J, leaving 20 bases between. The CDR3 is 16 amino acids. CDR3 loop: CASSLVRSGGRGEQFF. The DNA for the CDR3 is TGTGCCAGCAGCTTAGTGCGGTCAGGCGGGCGTGGGGAGCAGTTCTTC.

The genes are TRBV2 and TRBJ2-2; 9 bases align to TRBD2. CDR1 SNHLY and CDR2 FYNNEI come from the germline V gene. V lost 4 bases and J lost 4; bases outside the gene matches: 4. There are 15 residues in the CDR3. CDR3 DNA: TGTGCCAGCAGTGGACTAGCGGTTTCCACCGGGGAGCTGTTTTTT. Translation: CASSGLAVSTGELFF.

This clonotype was detected many times. This chain links TRBV7-2 with TRBJ2-7; D is unresolved. Germline V gene lookup returns CDR1 SGHTA and CDR2 FQGNSA. CDR3 length equals 14 residues. Trimming took off 2 bases at V and 2 bases at J, with 10 bases between the two ends. The CDR3 protein is CASSLHPATYEQYV. In DNA, the CDR3 is TGTGCCAGCAGCTTACATCCGGCTACCTACGAGCAGTACGTC.

This clonotype has only a few counts. The rearrangement uses TRBV11-2 and TRBJ2-1; D remains ambiguous. The germline gives CDR1 SGHAT, CDR2 FQNNGV. The CDR3 runs to 12 residues. V lost 3 bases and J 6 bases, leaving 6 bases between the germline ends. The CDR3 DNA reads as TGTGCCAGCAGCTTCTCGTTCAATGAGCAGTTCTTC. Its translation is CASSFSFNEQFF.

The table lists this clonotype with many counts. The V call is TRBV7-2, the J call TRBJ2-7, with 10 bases aligning to TRBD2. The CDR3 has 15 residues. V shed 5 bases and J 5 bases; nucleotides not matched to a gene: 9. The germline V gene has CDR1 SGHTA and CDR2 FQGNSA. The CDR3 sequence is CASSPQAGGPDEQYF. The CDR3 DNA reads as TGTGCCAGCAGCCCCCAAGCGGGAGGGCCTGACGAGCAGTACTTC.

The rearrangement uses TRBV7-9 and TRBJ2-1; D is unclear. V lost 0 bases and J lost 7, with 7 bases in between. Germline V lookup: CDR1 SEHNR, CDR2 FQNEAQ (reference sequence). The length of the CDR3 is 13 residues. The CDR3 is CASSLARWNEQFF. The CDR3 nucleotides read TGTGCCAGCAGCTTAGCTCGATGGAATGAGCAGTTCTTC.

This clonotype occurred a few times. V gene TRBV5-4 combines with J gene TRBJ2-2; D may be TRBD1 or TRBD2 (6 bases each). The germline CDR1 and CDR2 sequences are SGHNT and YYREEE (reference sequence). Trimming removed 4 bases from V and 6 bases from J, with 16 bases in between. There are 15 residues in the CDR3. CDR3 sequence: CASSTPGATAGELFF. DNA of the CDR3: TGTGCCAGCAGCACCCCGGGGGCGACGGCCGGGGAGCTGTTTTTT.

A few counts support this clonotype. The rearrangement joins TRBV7-8 to TRBJ1-1, with D perhaps TRBD1 (5 bases). This CDR3 has 14 amino acids. CDR1 is SGHVS, CDR2 FQNEAQ, per germline. With 6 bases removed from V and 0 bases from J, the gap between germline ends came to 11 bases. CDR3 loop: CASSGQGLNTEAFF. The CDR3 nucleotides are TGTGCCAGCAGTGGCCAGGGACTGAACACTGAAGCTTTCTTT.

The chain combines TRBV19 with TRBJ2-7; TRBD1 might be the D (5 bases). The germline gives CDR1 LNHDA, CDR2 SQIVND (reference sequence). The CDR3 consists of 12 residues. V was trimmed by 5 bases and J by 11 bases, leaving 16 bases between them. The CDR3 DNA reads TGTGCCAGTAGTTTAGGGGAAGGAGATAAGTACTTC. This codes for CASSLGEGDKYF. Variable domain in full (rest from reference TRBV19 and TRBJ2-7): DGGITQSPKYLFRKEGQNVTLSCEQNLNHDAMYWYRQDPGQGLRLIYYSQIVNDFQKGDIAEGYSVSREKKESFPLTVTSAQKNPTAFYLCASSLGEGDKYFGPGTRLTVT.

This clonotype was counted between two and nine times. J is TRBJ2-7 and V is TRBV7-2; TRBD2 might be the D (6 bases). V lost 5 bases and J 6 bases, leaving 20 bases between the germline ends. The CDR3 runs to 15 residues. Germline lookup yields CDR1 SGHTA and CDR2 FQGNSA. CDR3 sequence (DNA): TGTGCCAGCAGCCCCCTCGGTTTGCGGGAAGGCGAGCAGTACTTC. This encodes CASSPLGLREGEQYF.

This clonotype was observed a handful of times. The V and J genes are TRBV12-5 and TRBJ1-1; D is uncertain. Germline V gene data show CDR1 as LGHNT and CDR2 as FRNRAP. The CDR3 is made up of 13 amino acids. The ends were cut back, 6 bases at V and 4 bases at J, with 12 bases in the middle. In nucleotides, the CDR3 is TGTGCTAGTGGGACAACATTAGGCACTGAAGCTTTCTTT. The encoded protein is CASGTTLGTEAFF.

The chain links TRBV5-4 to TRBJ1-1, with 7 bases lining up with TRBD1. This CDR3 is 15 amino acids long. The V gene end was trimmed by 3 bases and the J gene end by 0 bases; junction bases not matched to a gene: 5. Germline V gene lookup returns CDR1 SGHNT and CDR2 YYREEE (reference sequence). The CDR3 reads CASSYVGQLNTEAFF. The CDR3 coding sequence is TGTGCCAGCAGCTACGTGGGACAGTTGAACACTGAAGCTTTCTTT.

Only a few counts were recorded for this clonotype. The V and J genes are TRBV14 and TRBJ2-7, with TRBD1 identical over 7 bases. The CDR3 has 16 amino acids. V dropped 4 bases and J dropped 3; count of bases not matched to a gene: 12. Germline assignment: CDR1 SGHDN and CDR2 FVKESK. CDR3 bases: TGTGCCAGCAGCCGCACCGGGACAGTAATTTTCTACGAGCAGTACTTC. Translating gives CASSRTGTVIFYEQYF.

The sample holds many counts of this clonotype. This rearrangement joins TRBV6-2 or TRBV6-3 to TRBJ2-1; the D is unclear. Per the germline V gene, CDR1 is MNHEY and CDR2 is SVGEGT. The CDR3 spans 14 residues. Trimming shortened V by 9 bases and J by 3 bases, and 15 bases separated the two germline ends. Here the CDR3 reads CASSPGLGYNEQFF. CDR3 bases: TGTGCCAGTTCCCCCGGGCTTGGCTACAATGAGCAGTTCTTC.

Ten or more counts support this clonotype. The chain links TRBV12-3 or TRBV12-4 to TRBJ2-7; perhaps TRBD2 as D (5 bases). This CDR3 spans 13 amino acids. V lost 1 base and J lost 6, with 10 bases in between. The CDR3 DNA follows: TGTGCCAGCAGTTTAGGGGGAGCGAGCGAGCAGTACGTC. Translated: CASSLGGASEQYV.

This clonotype was recorded many times. CDR3 bases: TGTGCCAGCAGCTTAAATCCAGCGGTCCATCTCACGGTGGGCGAGCAGTACTTC. It encodes CASSLNPAVHLTVGEQYF. V usage is TRBV7-2 and J usage is TRBJ2-7; D is perhaps TRBD2 (5 bases). The length of the CDR3 is 18 residues. The V gene's germline CDR1 is SGHTA and CDR2 FQGNSA. V shed 2 bases and J shed 6 bases, with 26 bases lying between them.

The V and J genes are TRBV20-1 and TRBJ2-5, with 10 bases fitting TRBD2. In germline, CDR1 is DFQATT, CDR2 SNEGSKA (reference sequence). V gave up 0 bases and J gave up 2 bases; unmatched junction bases: 9. The CDR3 extends over 17 amino acids. CDR3: CSARDHSSGSQQETQYF. DNA for the CDR3: TGCAGTGCTAGAGATCACTCTAGCGGGAGCCAACAAGAGACCCAGTACTTC.

The chain combines TRBV5-6 with TRBJ2-7; D is unclear. CDR3 length: 12 residues. The germline gives CDR1 SGHDT, CDR2 YYEEEE. Trimming took 1 base from V and 7 from J, leaving 9 bases between them. Here the CDR3 DNA reads TGTGCCAGCAGCTTGTCGCCAGATGAGCAGTACTTC. It codes for CASSLSPDEQYF.

The rearrangement uses TRBV28 and TRBJ2-7, with 9 bases identical to TRBD2. Germline lookup yields CDR1 MDHEN and CDR2 SYDVKM. This CDR3 comprises 15 residues. The junction had 11 bases not matched to a gene; V was cut back by 7 bases and J by 4 bases. The CDR3 is CASTIAGATGYEQYF. CDR3 DNA sequence: TGTGCCAGCACGATAGCGGGAGCTACGGGGTACGAGCAGTACTTC. The entire variable domain, with the rest obtained from reference TRBV28 and TRBJ2-7, is as follows: DVKVTQSSRYLVKRTGEKVFLECVQDMDHENMFWYRQDPGLGLRLIYFSYDVKMKEKGDIPEGYSVSREKKERFSLILESASTNQTSMYLCASTIAGATGYEQYFGPGTRLTVT.

This clonotype was picked up a small number of times. This rearrangement joins TRBV19 to TRBJ2-7, with TRBD1 identical over 9 bases. The V gene end was trimmed by 4 bases and the J gene end by 3 bases; junction bases not matched to a gene: 4. Germline CDR1 LNHDA, CDR2 SQIVND (reference sequence). The CDR3 is 14 amino acids. This CDR3 is CASSRQGGNYEQYF. The CDR3 region has the DNA TGTGCCAGTAGTAGACAGGGGGGAAACTACGAGCAGTACTTC.

V is TRBV28 and J is TRBJ2-3; 15 bases align to TRBD2. Germline V gives CDR1 MDHEN, CDR2 SYDVKM. There are 20 residues in the CDR3. The V segment lost 3 bases and the J segment 2 bases; nucleotides outside the gene matches: 12. The CDR3 sequence is CASSFWEGLAGGEYTDTQYF. DNA for the CDR3: TGTGCCAGCAGTTTTTGGGAGGGACTAGCGGGAGGAGAATACACAGATACGCAGTATTTT.

This clonotype has just a few counts. The chain is built from TRBV7-2 and TRBJ2-3, with unresolved D. The V gene lost 5 bases and the J gene lost 0 bases, with 6 bases spanning the gap. CDR3 length equals 13 residues. Germline values: CDR1 SGHTA, CDR2 FQGNSA. DNA for the CDR3: TGTGCCAGCAGCGGACCTAGCACAGATACGCAGTATTTT. Protein sequence: CASSGPSTDTQYF.

The V and J genes are TRBV18 and TRBJ2-2; tentatively, D is TRBD1 (5 bases). Trimming left V 0 bases short and J 2 bases short, with 10 bases between. Germline CDR1 KGHSH, CDR2 LQKENI. The CDR3 is made up of 16 amino acids. This CDR3 reads CASSPPGQGNTGELFF. DNA of the CDR3: TGTGCCAGCTCACCACCCGGCCAGGGCAACACCGGGGAGCTGTTTTTT.

This clonotype was detected a few times. V and J are TRBV7-9 and TRBJ2-7; TRBD1 matches 11 bases. Germline assignment: CDR1 SEHNR and CDR2 FQNEAQ (reference sequence). Trimming cost V 8 bases and J 4 bases; bases outside gene matches: 13. The CDR3 length is 16 residues. CDR3 sequence (DNA): TGTGCCAGCCATGGATGGGCTGGACAGGGGGCGTACGAGCAGTACTTC. Protein: CASHGWAGQGAYEQYF.

In its sample, this clonotype was seen a few times. The chain recombines TRBV12-3 or TRBV12-4 with TRBJ2-1; TRBD2 matches at 9 bases. The CDR3 has 18 amino acids. With 6 bases clipped from V and 8 bases from J, the junction kept 20 bases outside the gene matches. The CDR3 bases are TGTGCCAGCAGGGCAGGAACTAGCGGGTCCCCGGGCCGTTATGAGCAGTTCTTC. Translated, it gives CASRAGTSGSPGRYEQFF.